This T cell receptor (beta chain) was recorded in a study of cytomegalovirus exposure and HLA in healthy donors. Study in general: Around 89 million unique TCRs from HLA-typed donors made up an early data release. Study results and caveats: Prediction of most subjects' HLA-A and HLA-B alleles by TCR beta sequences was reportedly accurate.

In the case of this clone: The antigen is undetermined.

In the PCR, 60 Vbeta and 13 Jbeta primers were used. The repertoire was sequenced with immunoSEQ multiplex PCR; TCRdb's copy has only in-frame clones and lacks some. Among 200,000 or so clones, about 80% were seen once, and the ten largest hold around 1.8%. Germline V CDR1 and CDR2: MGHDK, SYGVNS. The CDR3 runs 17 residues. The V end was cut by 6 bases, the J end by 3 bases, with 23 bases between. This cohort consisted of healthy bone marrow donors. The specimen was PBMCs. The receptor was derived from a man younger than 35 in good health and CMV-seronegative. The rearrangement uses TRBV25-1 and TRBJ1-2; the D gene is possibly TRBD1 (6 bases). The CDR3 protein is CASSPSPSGDPDYGYTF. Here the CDR3 DNA reads TGTGCCAGCAGCCCCTCCCCCTCAGGGGACCCTGACTATGGCTACACCTTC.